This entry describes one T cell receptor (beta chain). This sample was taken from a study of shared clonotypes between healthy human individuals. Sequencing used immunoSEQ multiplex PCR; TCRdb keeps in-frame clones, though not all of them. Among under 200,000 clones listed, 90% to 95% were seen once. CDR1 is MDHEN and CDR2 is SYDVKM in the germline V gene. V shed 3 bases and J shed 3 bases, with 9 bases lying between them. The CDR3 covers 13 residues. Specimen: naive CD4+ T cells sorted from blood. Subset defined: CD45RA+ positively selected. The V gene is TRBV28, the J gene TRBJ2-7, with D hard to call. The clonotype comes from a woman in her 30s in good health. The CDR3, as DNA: TGTGCCAGCAGTTTGCACACAGACTACGAGCAGTACTTC. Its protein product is CASSLHTDYEQYF.